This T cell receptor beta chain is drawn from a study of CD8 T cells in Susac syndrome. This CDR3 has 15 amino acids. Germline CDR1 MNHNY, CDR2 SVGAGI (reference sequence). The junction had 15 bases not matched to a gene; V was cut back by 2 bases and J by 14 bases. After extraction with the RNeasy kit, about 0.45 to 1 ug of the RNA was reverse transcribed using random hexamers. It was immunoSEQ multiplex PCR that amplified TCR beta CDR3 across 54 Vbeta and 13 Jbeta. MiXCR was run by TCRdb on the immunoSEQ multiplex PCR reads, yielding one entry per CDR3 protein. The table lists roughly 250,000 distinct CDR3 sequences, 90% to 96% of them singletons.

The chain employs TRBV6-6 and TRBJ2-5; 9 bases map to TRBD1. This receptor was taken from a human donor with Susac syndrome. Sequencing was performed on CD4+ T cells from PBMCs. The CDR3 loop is CASSYPMPQGDRVYF. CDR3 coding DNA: TGTGCCAGCAGTTACCCCATGCCCCAAGGGGACAGGGTATACTTC.